Presented here are 9 T cell receptor beta chains from one specimen sequenced in a study of blood T cell repertoires in COVID-19. Here immunoSEQ multiplex PCR was the method, and the copy in TCRdb shows in-frame clones only, minus some. The table lists around 220,000 clones, around nine tenths of them singletons. Sequencing was done on a sample of PBMCs or T cells enriched from blood (not recorded which). These TCRs come from a woman aged 18-30 years who had recovered from COVID-19.

V and J are TRBV2 and TRBJ2-1; 8 nucleotides agree with TRBD1. The CDR3 has 15 residues. The V gene's germline CDR1 is SNHLY and CDR2 FYNNEI. Unmatched junction bases numbered 3, after V lost 0 bases and J lost 5 bases. In DNA form, the CDR3 reads TGTGCCAGCAGTGAAGCCAGGACAGGGAACAATGAGCAGTTCTTC. This codes for CASSEARTGNNEQFF.

This rearrangement joins TRBV4-3 to TRBJ2-2; possibly TRBD2 for D (5 bases). The CDR3 consists of 15 residues. V was pared by 0 bases and J by 7 bases, with 12 bases between. Germline V gives CDR1 LGHNA, CDR2 YSLEER. DNA of the CDR3: TGCGCCAGCAGCCAAGACGCCCCAGAGGGCGGGGAGCTGTTTTTT. Translated: CASSQDAPEGGELFF.

This chain links TRBV19 with TRBJ2-7; 10 bases align to TRBD1. Germline CDR1 reads LNHDA; CDR2 reads SQIVND (reference sequence). Trimming removed 9 bases from V and 7 bases from J; junction bases left unmatched: 6. The CDR3 is made up of 12 amino acids. The CDR3, as DNA: TGTGCCAGCGGACAGGGGGTGAGTGAGCAGTACTTC. Its translation: CASGQGVSEQYF.

In DNA form, the CDR3 reads TGTGCCACCAGTGATTCCCGGAGAGCCGGAGGTGAAGCTTTCTTT. Its translation: CATSDSRRAGGEAFF. This chain joins TRBV24-1 and TRBJ1-1; D remains ambiguous. Germline V gene lookup returns CDR1 KGHDR and CDR2 SFDVKD. There are 15 residues in the CDR3. The V and J ends lost 2 bases and 7 bases respectively, with 16 bases between them.

The chain recombines TRBV6-5 with TRBJ1-1; maybe TRBD1 (6 bases). The CDR3 is made up of 13 amino acids. V was trimmed by 2 bases and J by 8 bases, leaving 12 bases between them. Germline V CDR1 and CDR2: MNHEY, SVGAGI. The CDR3 nucleotides read TGTGCCAGCAGTTACACCGGACAGAGAGAAGCTTTCTTT. Its protein is CASSYTGQREAFF.

The CDR3, as DNA: TGTGCCAGCAGGGTTAGACTAGCGGGTATCTCCTACAATGAGCAGTTCTTC. Protein sequence: CASRVRLAGISYNEQFF. This chain uses TRBV2 with TRBJ2-1, with 10 bases aligning to TRBD2. Trimming at V came to 6 bases and at J to 0 bases, leaving 8 bases not matched to a gene. This CDR3 spans 17 amino acids. Germline CDR1 SNHLY, CDR2 FYNNEI.

The J gene is TRBJ2-7, the V gene TRBV28, with TRBD1 matching over 7 bases. The germline gives CDR1 MDHEN, CDR2 SYDVKM. The length of the CDR3 is 16 residues. Trimming removed 6 bases from V and 3 bases from J; junction bases left unmatched: 14. CDR3 coding DNA: TGTGCCAGCAGCCCACTTAGCTCGGGACAGAACTACGAGCAGTACTTC. Encoded protein: CASSPLSSGQNYEQYF.

This chain links TRBV12-3 or TRBV12-4 with TRBJ1-1; D remains ambiguous. The V and J ends lost 6 bases and 1 base respectively, with 6 bases between them. The CDR3 length is 12 residues. For the CDR3, the DNA is TGTGCCAGCAGCTGGAGGAACACTGAAGCTTTCTTT. Residues: CASSWRNTEAFF.

The chain combines TRBV9 with TRBJ1-4; TRBD1 matches at 8 bases. CDR1 is SGDLS and CDR2 is YYNGEE in the germline V gene. J lost 0 bases, V lost 4 bases, and 8 bases had no gene match. CDR3 length: 17 amino acids. The CDR3: CASSLTGAHTTNEKLFF. The CDR3, as DNA: TGTGCCAGCAGCTTGACAGGGGCCCACACAACTAATGAAAAACTGTTTTTT.